These 5 T cell receptor beta chains were sequenced from one sample in a study of blood T cell repertoires in COVID-19 (TCRdb year 2020). Library preparation was by the immunoSEQ multiplex PCR assay. TCRdb mirrors the immuneACCESS table, restricted to in-frame sequences. Some clones are absent from its copies; in checked studies, under half trace to an unresolved V gene, and the reason for the others is unknown. This sample lists hundreds of thousands of clones; more than 75% were detected once. The biggest ten clones account for about 6% of the sample. Sequenced sample: peripheral blood. The origin of the receptors is a woman in her 50s with COVID-19, enrolled during active disease.

The chain couples TRBV30 to TRBJ1-2, with D maybe TRBD1 (5 bases). This CDR3 is 13 amino acids long. Germline assignment: CDR1 GTSNPN and CDR2 SVGIG (reference sequence). Trimming took off 4 bases at V and 1 base at J, with 10 bases between the two ends. CDR3 nucleotide sequence: TGTGCCTGGATGGGGGGAATTAACTATGGCTACACCTTC. This codes for CAWMGGINYGYTF.

The gene calls are TRBV7-3 and TRBJ1-1, with TRBD1 matching 7 bases. The CDR3 length is 15 residues. V gave up 2 bases and J gave up 6 bases; unmatched junction bases: 9. Per the germline V gene, CDR1 is SGHTA and CDR2 is FQGTGA. The chain's CDR3 is CASSLPGTDQAEAFF. CDR3 nucleotides: TGTGCCAGCAGCTTACCTGGGACAGACCAGGCTGAAGCTTTCTTT.

CDR3 sequence reads: CASSPPNRILHQPQHF. The CDR3 DNA reads as TGTGCCAGCTCACCACCGAACAGGATTTTGCATCAGCCCCAGCATTTT. The V call is TRBV18, the J call TRBJ1-5; possible D gene TRBD1, 5 bases. V was clipped by 0 bases and J by 5 bases, with 14 bases between them. The CDR3 extends over 16 amino acids. Germline CDR1 and CDR2: KGHSH and LQKENI.

The chain recombines TRBV24-1 with TRBJ2-7, with 8 bases fitting TRBD1. The CDR3 runs 15 residues. CDR1 is KGHDR, CDR2 SFDVKD, per germline. J was trimmed by 4 bases and V by 3 bases; bases with no gene match: 7. The chain's CDR3 is CATSDPPRGRYEQYF. The CDR3 DNA follows: TGTGCCACCAGTGATCCTCCCAGGGGGCGGTACGAGCAGTACTTC.

This clone was counted a single time. The chain recombines TRBV7-2 with TRBJ2-2; 8 positions agree with TRBD2. This CDR3 comprises 17 residues. The V segment lost 3 bases and the J segment 2 bases; nucleotides outside the gene matches: 8. CDR1 is SGHTA and CDR2 is FQGNSA in the germline V gene. CDR3 nucleotide sequence: TGTGCCAGCAGCTTCCGGGGCGGGAGGCCCAACACCGGGGAGCTGTTTTTT. It specifies CASSFRGGRPNTGELFF.